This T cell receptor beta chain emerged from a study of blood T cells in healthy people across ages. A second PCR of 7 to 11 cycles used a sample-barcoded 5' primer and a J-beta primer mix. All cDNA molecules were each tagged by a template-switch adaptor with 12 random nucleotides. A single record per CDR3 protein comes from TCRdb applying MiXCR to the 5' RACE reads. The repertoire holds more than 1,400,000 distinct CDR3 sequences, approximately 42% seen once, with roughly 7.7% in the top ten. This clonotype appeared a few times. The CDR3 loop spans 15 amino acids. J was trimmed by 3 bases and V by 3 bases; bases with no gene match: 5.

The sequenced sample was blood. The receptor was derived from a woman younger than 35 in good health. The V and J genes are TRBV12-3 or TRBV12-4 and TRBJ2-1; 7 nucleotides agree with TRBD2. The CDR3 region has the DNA TGTGCCAGCAGTTTCGGCACTAGCGACTACAATGAGCAGTTCTTC. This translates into CASSFGTSDYNEQFF.